Listed here is a single T cell receptor (beta chain). Its antigen is unknown. No much larger clonotype is one base removed from it; base qualities were not supplied. These data originate in a study of CD8 T cells in Susac syndrome (dated by TCRdb to the late 2010s). Notes on the research overall: The study used repertoire sequencing to test whether antigen drove CD8+ T cell activation and differentiation in Susac syndrome. Paper-wide results and their limitations: The number of individuals in the TCR sequencing and HLA analysis was acknowledged as relatively small.

Peripheral blood CD8+ and CD4+ T cells from healthy donors, Susac syndrome patients and multiple sclerosis patients were profiled using high-throughput TCR beta sequencing. Healthy donors were included as age- and sex-matched controls. Bulk CD8+ and CD4+ T cells were purified by magnetic negative isolation, while CD8+ TEMRA cells were enriched using FACS. Blood was collected in EDTA tubes and processed within 24 hours, with PBMCs isolated through density gradient centrifugation. PBMCs intended for TCR sequencing were cryopreserved in liquid nitrogen and thawed later in a water bath at 37 degrees C. Purity of sorted or isolated CD4+, CD8+ and CD8+ TEMRA cells was at least 90%. V was cut back by 0 bases and J by 3 bases, leaving a gap of 15 bases between them. From cysteine to phenylalanine, the CDR3 is 17 amino acids long. Kept here is only the CDR3 DNA, which spans 51 bases and is read in frame from base 1. The germline V gene encodes CDR1 MGHRA and CDR2 YSYEKL.

RNA was extracted using the RNeasy kit, and 0.5 to 1 microgram was reverse transcribed with random hexamers. The immunoSEQ multiplex PCR assay, covering 54 Vbeta and 13 Jbeta segments, was used to amplify TCR beta CDR3 regions. PCR amplification bias was corrected by using a synthetic template baseline for primer optimization and computational correction. Under the source paper's analysis protocol: Reads were annotated to V, D and J genes according to IMGT and were analyzed with immunoSEQ Analyzer, with only productive sequences retained. To calculate clonality, Shannon entropy was normalized by log2 of the number of productive unique sequences and then subtracted from one. For each patient and control, public and private clones were evaluated within the 100 most prevalent clones. A clone was defined as Susac-specific if it was absent from the healthy and MS cohorts, from roughly 1,000 published viral clones and from other ImmuneACCESS disease sequences. TCRdb passed the public sequencing reads through fastp at Q25 and MiXCR, retaining productive beta sequences. CDR3 protein sequences are deduplicated, and each keeps its most common genes and DNA. TCRdb, not the authors, supplied the V and J calls. Recorded for this sample are 150,000 to 200,000 distinct CDR3 sequences; around 92% of them occurred a single time. 0.065% to 0.085% of the sample goes to the ten largest clones.

In this chain, TRBV4-1 is recombined with TRBJ1-5; the D gene remains uncertain. The specimen sequenced was CD4+ T cells from PBMCs. The clonotype comes from a human donor in good health. The sequenced DNA is TGCGCCAGCAGCCAAGATAGCATTGGACCGAACAATCAGCCCCAGCATTTT. Its product reads: CASSQDSIGPNNQPQHF.